This T cell receptor beta chain was captured in a study of breast tumors, draining lymph nodes, adjacent tissues. CDR3 size: 16 residues. After removal of 5 bases from V and 9 bases from J, the junction contained 13 bases not matched to a gene. The V gene's germline CDR1 is SGHAT and CDR2 FQNNGV. Axillary draining lymph nodes of breast cancer patients supplied the node samples. TCRdb processed the multiplex PCR reads anew with MiXCR; each CDR3 protein has one entry. The sample comprises approximately 210,000 distinct CDR3 sequences, about 30% of which are singletons, and 1.2% to 1.5% rests with the top ten.

The sequence was collected from a female donor with breast cancer. Some clones in this sample may be carry-over from other donors' samples. What was sequenced was axillary lymph node tissue. The chain employs TRBV11-2 and TRBJ2-1, with TRBD2 identical over 10 bases. CDR3 residues: CASSPLAGRAYGEQFF. The CDR3 DNA reads TGTGCCAGCAGCCCACTAGCGGGAAGGGCTTACGGTGAGCAGTTCTTC.